The TCR beta chain described here comes from a study of blood T cell repertoires in COVID-19. Overall study: The samples span acute and convalescent COVID-19 from the United States, Italy and Spain. T cells, B-cell-depleted T cells, or PBMCs provided the cDNA or gDNA that served as material.

CDR3 length: 15 residues. Germline V CDR1 and CDR2: MGHRA, YSYEKL. The J segment lost 6 bases and the V segment lost 11 bases, leaving 13 bases of the junction unmatched. Authors' analysis steps: Estimates of nucleated cell counts were drawn from the amplification of reference gene primers. Using immunoSEQ multiplex PCR, the repertoire was profiled, and TCRdb retains in-frame clones only, with some absent. V and J calls and clone size are as listed in that table; D and trimming were resolved from the DNA. The sample consists of 200,000 to 300,000 clones, about 86% of them appearing once. This clone was seen a single time.

The sequence was collected from a woman aged 30 to 39 who had recovered from COVID-19. The source material was peripheral blood. The chain is built from TRBV4-1 and TRBJ2-2; 9 bases are shared with TRBD2. The DNA of the CDR3 is TGCGCCCGCCGGCGCGGGGGGGGAATGGCCGGGGAGCTGTTTTTT. Translation gives CARRRGGGMAGELFF.